Following are 9 T cell receptor beta chains from one sample sequenced in a study of T cells in tuberculosis. Sequencing used immunoSEQ multiplex PCR; TCRdb keeps in-frame clones, though not all of them. The data hold 88,000 or so clones, with approximately 91% observed a single time. After thawing and overnight rest, PBMC were stained with GMM-loaded CD1B tetramer, viability dye and anti-CD3 for sorting. C32 glucose monomycolate from Rhodococcus equi was loaded onto the CD1B tetramers. Sequenced material: CD1b-GMM tetramer-negative cells sorted from PBMCs. The receptors were sampled from an adult woman with latent tuberculosis.

V is TRBV7-9 and J is TRBJ1-4; D gene uncertain. CDR1 and CDR2 from the germline V gene are SEHNR and FQNEAQ (reference sequence). Deletions cut 6 bases from V and 3 bases from J, with 5 bases between. The CDR3 is 12 amino acids. This chain's CDR3 is CASSYSNEKLFF. CDR3 in DNA: TGTGCCAGCAGTTATTCTAATGAAAAACTGTTTTTT.

The chain links TRBV7-9 to TRBJ1-2; 7 nucleotides align to TRBD1. This CDR3 has 13 residues. V dropped 5 bases and J dropped 4; count of bases not matched to a gene: 4. Germline V gene sequence: CDR1 SEHNR, CDR2 FQNEAQ (reference sequence). The CDR3 DNA reads TGTGCCAGCAGCGAGGGACAGACCTATGGCTACACCTTC. Its translation is CASSEGQTYGYTF.

This rearrangement joins TRBV7-6 to TRBJ2-1; weak D call: TRBD1 (6 bases). Germline CDR1 and CDR2: SGHVS and FNYEAQ. V dropped 5 bases and J dropped 5 bases, with 10 bases sitting between them. The CDR3 covers 13 residues. CDR3 sequence (DNA): TGTGCCAGCAGCCCTGGACAGAACAATGAGCAGTTCTTC. It yields the protein CASSPGQNNEQFF.

The chain uses TRBV4-1 and TRBJ1-1; 8 positions match TRBD1. Germline V gene lookup returns CDR1 MGHRA and CDR2 YSYEKL. CDR3 size: 15 residues. With 1 base clipped from V and 3 bases from J, the junction kept 4 bases outside the gene matches. CDR3 in amino acids: CASSQGRGRDTEAFF. CDR3 nucleotide sequence: TGCGCCAGCAGCCAAGGCAGGGGGCGGGACACTGAAGCTTTCTTT.

This clone showed up just once. J is TRBJ1-1 and V is TRBV13; D unresolved. V was shortened by 4 bases and J by 7 bases, with 19 bases between the two germline ends. Germline CDR1 and CDR2: PRHDT and FYEKMQ (reference sequence). The CDR3 extends over 15 amino acids. CDR3 nucleotides: TGTGCCAGCAGCTCAACTGGACGGGGAGGGAGTGAAGCTTTCTTT. Its translation is CASSSTGRGGSEAFF.

The chain links TRBV6-5 to TRBJ1-4; D is ambiguous. This CDR3 contains 15 residues. V was trimmed by 0 bases and J by 5 bases, leaving 10 bases between them. Germline V gene data show CDR1 as MNHEY and CDR2 as SVGAGI. The CDR3 coding sequence is TGTGCCAGCAGTTACTCACGGGAAAGAAATGAAAAACTGTTTTTT. Its translation: CASSYSRERNEKLFF.

This clone was picked up one time. The chain has TRBV21-1 and TRBJ1-5; the table's D call of TRBD1 was not tested on the DNA. TRBV21-1 is reported as a pseudogene. The CDR3 is 18 amino acids. CDR3 DNA: TGTGCCAGCAGAGTCCCGGGACAGGGGTTCATTAGCAATCAGCCCCAGCATTTT. Translation gives CASRVPGQGFISNQPQHF.

The rearrangement joins TRBV5-1 to TRBJ1-2; maybe TRBD1 (5 bases). Between the trimmed V and J ends, which lost 3 bases and 4 bases, there was a span of 10 bases. The germline V gene encodes CDR1 SGHRS and CDR2 YFSETQ. The CDR3 runs to 13 residues. As DNA, the CDR3 is TGCGCCAGCAGCTCTCAGGGCTCCTATGGCTACACCTTC. This codes for CASSSQGSYGYTF.

The V gene is TRBV5-6, the J gene TRBJ2-5; 10 bases line up with TRBD2. With 0 bases clipped from V and 4 bases from J, the junction kept 9 bases outside the gene matches. The CDR3 spans 17 residues. Germline V gene data show CDR1 as SGHDT and CDR2 as YYEEEE. CDR3 DNA sequence: TGTGCCAGCAGCTTGGACGCTAGCGGGGGCCCACGAGAGACCCAGTACTTC. This gives the protein CASSLDASGGPRETQYF.